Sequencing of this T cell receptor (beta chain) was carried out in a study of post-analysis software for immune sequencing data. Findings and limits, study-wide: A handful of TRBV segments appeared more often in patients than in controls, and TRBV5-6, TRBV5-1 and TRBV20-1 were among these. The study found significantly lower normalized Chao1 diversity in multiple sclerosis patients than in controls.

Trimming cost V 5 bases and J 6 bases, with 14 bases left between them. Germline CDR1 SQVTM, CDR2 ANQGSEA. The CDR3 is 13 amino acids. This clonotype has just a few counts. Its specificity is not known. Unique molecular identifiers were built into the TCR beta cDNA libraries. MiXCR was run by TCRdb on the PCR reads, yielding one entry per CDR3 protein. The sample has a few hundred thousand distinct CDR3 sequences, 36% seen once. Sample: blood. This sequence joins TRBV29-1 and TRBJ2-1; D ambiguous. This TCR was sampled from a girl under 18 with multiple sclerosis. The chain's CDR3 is CSVTLLTINEQFF. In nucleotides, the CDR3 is TGCAGCGTTACCCTACTAACGATCAATGAGCAGTTCTTC.